The 4 T cell receptor beta chains presented below share a single source sample, sequenced in a study of T cells after yellow fever vaccination. TCRdb re-analysed the 5' RACE reads in MiXCR, keeping a single row per CDR3 protein. The sample includes under 300,000 distinct CDR3 sequences, 6.5% to 8.5% of them seen just once. The sample here was CD4+ T cells sorted from PBMCs, taken 15 days after the yellow fever booster vaccination. These TCRs come from a man between 25 and 39 years old who received the YFV17D yellow fever vaccine.

This chain links TRBV20-1 with TRBJ2-7; TRBD2 might be the D (5 bases). Between the trimmed V and J ends, which lost 1 base and 3 bases, there was a span of 13 bases. CDR1 and CDR2 (germline): DFQATT, SNEGSKA (reference sequence). This CDR3 is built from 14 residues. The CDR3 DNA reads as TGCAGTGCTAGAGTACCGGCGGCGGGCTACGAGCAGTACTTC. Translation gives CSARVPAAGYEQYF.

A few counts support this clonotype. The rearrangement uses TRBV6-1 and TRBJ1-2; 8 nucleotides match TRBD1. The CDR3 is made up of 14 amino acids. Germline V CDR1 and CDR2: MNHNS, SASEGT. V lost 3 bases to trimming and J lost 4 bases; unmatched junction nucleotides: 4. CDR3 DNA: TGTGCCAGCAGTGATGGACAGGGAGGCTATGGCTACACCTTC. Protein: CASSDGQGGYGYTF.

The chain recombines TRBV7-9 with TRBJ2-1; D possibly corresponds to TRBD2 (7 bases). Germline CDR1 is SEHNR and CDR2 is FQNEAQ (reference sequence). The V and J ends lost 6 bases and 6 bases respectively, with 21 bases between them. This CDR3 has 16 amino acids. The CDR3 is CASSKRTRGGGNEQFF. In DNA, the CDR3 is TGTGCCAGCAGTAAGAGGACTAGAGGAGGGGGCAATGAGCAGTTCTTC.

This clonotype was detected many times. The rearrangement joins TRBV5-1 to TRBJ2-1; D unclear. V lost 0 bases to trimming and J lost 5 bases, with 9 bases between them. This CDR3 region has 14 residues. Germline V gives CDR1 SGHRS, CDR2 YFSETQ. The CDR3 reads CASSLAKVDNEQFF. Here the CDR3 DNA reads TGCGCCAGCAGCTTGGCCAAGGTCGACAATGAGCAGTTCTTC.